This T cell receptor (beta chain) was sequenced in a study of OX40 agonist ivuxolimab in advanced cancers. Study information: Two patients with cutaneous melanoma and one with hepatocellular carcinoma, three in total, showed partial responses.

Clones were read by immunoSEQ multiplex PCR, and TCRdb kept only the in-frame ones, dropping some. The profile covers roughly 32,000 clones, with roughly nine tenths appearing a single time and 26% taken by the ten largest. The CDR3 sequence is 13 residues long. With V trimmed by 10 bases and J by 6 bases, 11 bases remained unmatched. Germline values: CDR1 MNHEY, CDR2 SVGAGI. The rearrangement links TRBV6-5 to TRBJ1-2; 7 bases are a match to TRBD1. This sequence originates from an adult with an advanced solid tumor such as melanoma, head and neck, liver or kidney cancer. Specimen: CD4+ or CD8+ T cells sorted from blood, collected in a trial of the OX40 agonist ivuxolimab. CDR3: CAITPGGRDGYTF. The CDR3 nucleotides are TGTGCCATCACTCCAGGGGGGAGGGATGGCTACACCTTC.